This is a list of T cell receptor beta chains from one sample in a study of control samples from healthy donors and cancer patients. The repertoire was sequenced with immunoSEQ multiplex PCR; TCRdb's copy has only in-frame clones and lacks some. The sample includes 79,000 or so clones, around 90% of them seen just once. The sample was PBMCs. The receptors stem from a woman in her forties or fifties with colorectal cancer. The CDR3 runs from the conserved cysteine through the conserved F or W. Each record gives: CDR3 DNA, CDR3 protein, D gene, clone size, CDR3 length, J gene, V gene. D genes are given only for firm matches. The size of a clone is reported for some rows only, either as once, few or many, or as a class for expanded clones.

DNA: TGTGCCAGCGGCTTGGGGGGCACAGATACGCAGTATTTT; CDR3: CASGLGGTDTQYF; D: NA; size: NA; length: 13; J: TRBJ2-3; V: TRBV12-3/TRBV12-4
DNA: TGTGCCAGCAGCTTTGGCGGCTCCGATACGCAGTATTTT; CDR3: CASSFGGSDTQYF; D: NA; size: NA; length: 13; J: TRBJ2-3; V: TRBV11-1
DNA: TGCGCCAGCAGCCAGACCGGGACAGGGGATGGGTATGGCTACACCTTC; CDR3: CASSQTGTGDGYGYTF; D: TRBD1; size: NA; length: 16; J: TRBJ1-2; V: TRBV5-1
DNA: TGTGCCAGCAGCCTCCCGGGGGGGGGCGATACGCAGTATTTT; CDR3: CASSLPGGGDTQYF; D: TRBD2; size: few; length: 14; J: TRBJ2-3; V: TRBV7-2
DNA: TGTGCCGCGGACAGGGTGGGTGATACGCAGTATTTT; CDR3: CAADRVGDTQYF; D: TRBD1; size: NA; length: 12; J: TRBJ2-3; V: TRBV2
DNA: TGTGCCACCAGCTCCCAGACACGGCATCAGCCCCAGCATTTT; CDR3: CATSSQTRHQPQHF; D: NA; size: NA; length: 14; J: TRBJ1-5; V: TRBV15
DNA: TGTGCCAGCAGAGGACACAGCCAAGGGCCCCAGCATTTT; CDR3: CASRGHSQGPQHF; D: NA; size: NA; length: 13; J: TRBJ1-5; V: TRBV6-5
DNA: TGCAGTGCTAGCATAATTGAAAAACTGTTTTTT; CDR3: CSASIIEKLFF; D: NA; size: NA; length: 11; J: TRBJ1-4; V: TRBV20-1
DNA: TGTGCCAGTAGTATTGGGGGCGACTCCTACAATGAGCAGTTCTTC; CDR3: CASSIGGDSYNEQFF; D: NA; size: NA; length: 15; J: TRBJ2-1; V: TRBV19
DNA: TGTGCCACCAGTCAGGGCCCCCAAGAGACCCAGTACTTC; CDR3: CATSQGPQETQYF; D: NA; size: NA; length: 13; J: TRBJ2-5; V: TRBV24-1
DNA: TGTGCCAGCAGCCGATGCACCGGGACGGGAGAAAACATTCAGTACTTC; CDR3: CASSRCTGTGENIQYF; D: NA; size: NA; length: 16; J: TRBJ2-4; V: TRBV3-1/TRBV3-2
DNA: TGTGCCAGCAGCCACCCAACTAGAGCGGGGGGCCCAGATACGCAGTATTTT; CDR3: CASSHPTRAGGPDTQYF; D: TRBD2; size: NA; length: 17; J: TRBJ2-3; V: TRBV3-1/TRBV3-2
DNA: TGTGCCAGCTCACCGGGACAGGAGCCCTTCTATGGCTACACCTTC; CDR3: CASSPGQEPFYGYTF; D: TRBD1; size: NA; length: 15; J: TRBJ1-2; V: TRBV18
DNA: TGTGCCATCAGTGAGTCAGGTACAGGGCTAAACATTCAGTACTTC; CDR3: CAISESGTGLNIQYF; D: NA; size: NA; length: 15; J: TRBJ2-4; V: TRBV10-3
DNA: TGTGCCAGTAGGCAGGGGCTCGATAATTCACCCCTCCACTTT; CDR3: CASRQGLDNSPLHF; D: NA; size: NA; length: 14; J: TRBJ1-6; V: TRBV19
DNA: TGTGCCAGCAGCGCATCTCAGGAGCTTCAGCCCCAGCATTTT; CDR3: CASSASQELQPQHF; D: NA; size: NA; length: 14; J: TRBJ1-5; V: TRBV9
DNA: TGTGCCAGCAGTGGGGTGGGGCTACCCCTCCACTTT; CDR3: CASSGVGLPLHF; D: NA; size: NA; length: 12; J: TRBJ1-6; V: TRBV6-4
DNA: TGTGCCAGCAGTTTGGCCAGGGGGCCGGAGACCCAGTACTTC; CDR3: CASSLARGPETQYF; D: TRBD1; size: NA; length: 14; J: TRBJ2-5; V: TRBV28
DNA: TGTGCCAGCAGTTTACGGTCATCTGGGGCCAACGTCCTGACTTTC; CDR3: CASSLRSSGANVLTF; D: NA; size: NA; length: 15; J: TRBJ2-6; V: TRBV27
DNA: TGTGCCAGCAGTGGACAGATGAACACTGAAGCTTTCTTT; CDR3: CASSGQMNTEAFF; D: NA; size: NA; length: 13; J: TRBJ1-1; V: TRBV2
DNA: TGTGCCAGCAGTTTTTTTTATACCCTGGGGATCTCTGGGGCCAACGTCCTGACTTTC; CDR3: CASSFFYTLGISGANVLTF; D: NA; size: NA; length: 19; J: TRBJ2-6; V: TRBV28
DNA: TGTGCCAGCAGTTACTCGGGACAGCTGTATGGCTACACCTTC; CDR3: CASSYSGQLYGYTF; D: TRBD1; size: NA; length: 14; J: TRBJ1-2; V: TRBV6-2/TRBV6-3
DNA: TGCGCCAGCAGTCAAAGCCGGGACAGGGTATCTGGGGCCAACGTCCTGACTTTC; CDR3: CASSQSRDRVSGANVLTF; D: TRBD1; size: NA; length: 18; J: TRBJ2-6; V: TRBV23-1
DNA: TGTGCCAGTAGTATTCATCCGGGGGAAAATCAGCCCCAGCATTTT; CDR3: CASSIHPGENQPQHF; D: NA; size: NA; length: 15; J: TRBJ1-5; V: TRBV19
DNA: TGTGCCAGCAGCTTAGGGGCACCTCCAAACTATGGCTACACCTTC; CDR3: CASSLGAPPNYGYTF; D: NA; size: once; length: 15; J: TRBJ1-2; V: TRBV7-2
DNA: TGTGCCTGGAGTCGGACCCTAGGATCCGAAGCTTTCTTT; CDR3: CAWSRTLGSEAFF; D: NA; size: NA; length: 13; J: TRBJ1-1; V: TRBV30
DNA: TGTGCCAGCAGCTACCGGGACAGCCGCAATGGGCAGTTCTTC; CDR3: CASSYRDSRNGQFF; D: TRBD1; size: NA; length: 14; J: TRBJ2-1; V: TRBV3-1/TRBV3-2
DNA: TGTGCCAGCAGCTTAATGGGAATGAACACTGAAGCTTTCTTT; CDR3: CASSLMGMNTEAFF; D: NA; size: once; length: 14; J: TRBJ1-1; V: TRBV7-2
DNA: TGTGCCATCAGTGAGGGGTCTAGCGGGGGGTTTGAGACCCAGTACTTC; CDR3: CAISEGSSGGFETQYF; D: TRBD2; size: NA; length: 16; J: TRBJ2-5; V: TRBV10-3
DNA: TGTGCCAGCAGTACCGGGACGGTTAGCAATCAGCCCCAGCATTTT; CDR3: CASSTGTVSNQPQHF; D: NA; size: NA; length: 15; J: TRBJ1-5; V: TRBV3-1/TRBV3-2
DNA: TGCGCCAGCAGCCCCAGGGGGGGGCTTGCTACGCAGTATTTT; CDR3: CASSPRGGLATQYF; D: NA; size: NA; length: 14; J: TRBJ2-3; V: TRBV5-1
DNA: TGTGCCAGCAGCGAAGGCCGCCTTGAGTTCTTC; CDR3: CASSEGRLEFF; D: NA; size: NA; length: 11; J: TRBJ2-1; V: TRBV7-3
DNA: TGTGCCAGCTCACTTACAGGGGGCAGTTACAATGAGCAGTTCTTC; CDR3: CASSLTGGSYNEQFF; D: TRBD1; size: NA; length: 15; J: TRBJ2-1; V: TRBV18
DNA: TGTGCCAGCAGCCTTACCGGGGACCCAAATCAGCCCCAGCATTTT; CDR3: CASSLTGDPNQPQHF; D: NA; size: NA; length: 15; J: TRBJ1-5; V: TRBV7-8
DNA: TGTGCCAGCAGCTTGGCAGGGGGCGCGGAGACCCAGTACTTC; CDR3: CASSLAGGAETQYF; D: TRBD1; size: few; length: 14; J: TRBJ2-5; V: TRBV5-4
DNA: TGCGCCAGCAGTGACGGACTGTCCCCCTACAATGAGCAGTTCTTC; CDR3: CASSDGLSPYNEQFF; D: NA; size: NA; length: 15; J: TRBJ2-1; V: TRBV10-2
DNA: TGTGCCAGCAGCTTAAACGGGGCGAACACCGGGGAGCTGTTTTTT; CDR3: CASSLNGANTGELFF; D: NA; size: NA; length: 15; J: TRBJ2-2; V: TRBV7-2
DNA: TGTGCCAGCAGCGGCGGACAGGGGGCCAACACTGAAGCTTTCTTT; CDR3: CASSGGQGANTEAFF; D: TRBD1; size: NA; length: 15; J: TRBJ1-1; V: TRBV9
DNA: TGTGCCAGCAGTGAGAGGTATTCGAACACTGAAGCTTTCTTT; CDR3: CASSERYSNTEAFF; D: NA; size: NA; length: 14; J: TRBJ1-1; V: TRBV6-2/TRBV6-3
DNA: TGTGCCAGCAGTGAAAGAGGGACAGCCAACACTGAAGCTTTCTTT; CDR3: CASSERGTANTEAFF; D: TRBD1; size: NA; length: 15; J: TRBJ1-1; V: TRBV2
DNA: TGTGCCAGCAGCGCCTTGGGTGTCGCTGAAGCTTTCTTT; CDR3: CASSALGVAEAFF; D: NA; size: NA; length: 13; J: TRBJ1-1; V: TRBV6-5
DNA: TGTGCCTGGAGCGGGGGACTGACAGATACGCAGTATTTT; CDR3: CAWSGGLTDTQYF; D: NA; size: NA; length: 13; J: TRBJ2-3; V: TRBV30
DNA: TGTGCCAGCACGACGGGAAACATTCAGTACTTC; CDR3: CASTTGNIQYF; D: NA; size: NA; length: 11; J: TRBJ2-4; V: TRBV6-5
DNA: TGCGCCAGCAGCCAAGCGGGACAGCCTAATGAAAAACTGTTTTTT; CDR3: CASSQAGQPNEKLFF; D: TRBD1; size: NA; length: 15; J: TRBJ1-4; V: TRBV4-1
DNA: TGTGCCAGCAGCGTAGCTGAGGGCACCGGCGAAAAACTGTTTTTT; CDR3: CASSVAEGTGEKLFF; D: NA; size: NA; length: 15; J: TRBJ1-4; V: TRBV9
DNA: TGTGCCAGCAGCTTTGACGGGGGGTCCCCTAGCACAGATACGCAGTATTTT; CDR3: CASSFDGGSPSTDTQYF; D: TRBD2; size: NA; length: 17; J: TRBJ2-3; V: TRBV7-2
DNA: TGTGCCAGCAGTGAAGGGGCGGGGGCCCGCCAAGAGACCCAGTACTTC; CDR3: CASSEGAGARQETQYF; D: NA; size: NA; length: 16; J: TRBJ2-5; V: TRBV2
DNA: TGTGCCAGCTCACCATCCTCCGGGGAGCTGTTTTTT; CDR3: CASSPSSGELFF; D: NA; size: NA; length: 12; J: TRBJ2-2; V: TRBV18
DNA: TGTGCCAGCAGTTTATCGGGTAGCAATCAGCCCCAGCATTTT; CDR3: CASSLSGSNQPQHF; D: NA; size: NA; length: 14; J: TRBJ1-5; V: TRBV27
DNA: TGTGCCAGCAGCGTAGGGACAGTCCAAGAGACCCAGTACTTC; CDR3: CASSVGTVQETQYF; D: NA; size: few; length: 14; J: TRBJ2-5; V: TRBV9
DNA: TGTGCCAGCAGGCCGACAGGGGTTGAAGCTTTCTTT; CDR3: CASRPTGVEAFF; D: TRBD1; size: once; length: 12; J: TRBJ1-1; V: TRBV12-3/TRBV12-4
DNA: TGTGCCAGCAGCTTAGCAATGGTCCCCAGGTGGGCTGAAGCTTTCTTT; CDR3: CASSLAMVPRWAEAFF; D: NA; size: NA; length: 16; J: TRBJ1-1; V: TRBV7-9
DNA: TGTGCCAGCAGCGGCAGGGGGAACTATGGCTACACCTTC; CDR3: CASSGRGNYGYTF; D: TRBD1; size: NA; length: 13; J: TRBJ1-2; V: TRBV5-4
DNA: TGTGCCTGGAGTAGGACAGGGGTAATCACCGGGGAGCTGTTTTTT; CDR3: CAWSRTGVITGELFF; D: TRBD1; size: NA; length: 15; J: TRBJ2-2; V: TRBV30
DNA: TGTGCCAGCAGACCGACGACAGGGTACTATGGCTACACCTTC; CDR3: CASRPTTGYYGYTF; D: TRBD1; size: NA; length: 14; J: TRBJ1-2; V: TRBV6-5